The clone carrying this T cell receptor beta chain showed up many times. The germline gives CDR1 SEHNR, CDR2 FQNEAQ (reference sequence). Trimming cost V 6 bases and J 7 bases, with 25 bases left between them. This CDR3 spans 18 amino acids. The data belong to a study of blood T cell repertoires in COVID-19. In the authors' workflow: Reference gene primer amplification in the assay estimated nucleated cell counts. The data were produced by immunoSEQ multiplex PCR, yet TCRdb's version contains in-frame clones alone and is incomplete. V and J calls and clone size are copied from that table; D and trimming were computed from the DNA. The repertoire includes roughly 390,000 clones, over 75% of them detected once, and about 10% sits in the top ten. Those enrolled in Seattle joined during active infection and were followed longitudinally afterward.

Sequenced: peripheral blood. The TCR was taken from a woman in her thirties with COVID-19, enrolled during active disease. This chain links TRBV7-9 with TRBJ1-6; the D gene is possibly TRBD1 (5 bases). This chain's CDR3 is CASRPPDSAQLQNSPLHF. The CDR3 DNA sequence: TGTGCCAGCAGACCTCCAGACAGCGCCCAATTGCAGAATTCACCCCTCCACTTT.